This section outlines one T cell receptor beta chain sequence together with its context. Per the germline V gene, CDR1 is LGHNA and CDR2 is YSLEER. The V gene end was trimmed by 4 bases and the J gene end by 16 bases; junction bases not matched to a gene: 15. CDR3 length: 16 amino acids. Assay used: immunoSEQ multiplex PCR; TCRdb lists only in-frame clones, some missing. The sample gives about 230,000 clones, approximately 86% of which show up once; 1.3% is in the top ten. The sample is drawn from a study of blood T cell repertoires in COVID-19. Study background: Both acute and convalescent COVID-19 samples were obtained from the United States, Italy and Spain.

This receptor was obtained from a woman younger than 45 with COVID-19, enrolled during active disease. Material: peripheral blood. This chain links TRBV4-3 with TRBJ1-6, with 11 bases identical to TRBD1. In DNA, the CDR3 is TGCGCCAGCAGCCCCGGGACAGGGGGTCCCGCTGATCTTCTCCACTTT. Amino acids: CASSPGTGGPADLLHF.